This passage covers 3 T cell receptor beta chains from one sample sequenced in a study of blood T cell repertoires in COVID-19. Generated by immunoSEQ multiplex PCR, the TCRdb table keeps only in-frame clones and is missing some. The table lists 150,000 to 200,000 clones, roughly 86% of them singletons, with 6% to 7.5% in the top ten. Material: peripheral blood. These receptors all stem from a woman older than 75 in a cohort sampled during active or convalescent COVID-19.

This clone was picked up a small number of times. V gene TRBV3-1 (or the pseudogene TRBV3-2) combines with J gene TRBJ1-2, with TRBD1 matching over 8 bases. Germline CDR1 is LGHDT and CDR2 is YNNKEL (reference sequence). The CDR3 consists of 17 residues. After removal of 1 base from V and 8 bases from J, the junction contained 15 bases not matched to a gene. CDR3: CASSQVTPPQGAQGYTF. As DNA, the CDR3 is TGTGCCAGCAGCCAAGTAACGCCCCCCCAGGGGGCGCAGGGCTACACCTTC.

V is TRBV11-2 and J is TRBJ1-2, with 7 bases that match TRBD1. Germline CDR1 and CDR2: SGHAT and FQNNGV. The CDR3 sequence is 16 residues long. V lost 1 base to trimming and J lost 3 bases; unmatched junction nucleotides: 8. The CDR3 spells CASSLGGARGYYGYTF. CDR3 nucleotides: TGTGCCAGCAGCTTAGGAGGGGCCAGGGGGTACTATGGCTACACCTTC.

The chain has TRBV4-1 and TRBJ2-2; D might be TRBD1 (6 bases). The CDR3 runs to 17 residues. Per the germline V gene, CDR1 is MGHRA and CDR2 is YSYEKL. The ends were cut back, 1 base at V and 2 bases at J, with 14 bases in the middle. The CDR3 DNA reads as TGCGCCAGCAGCCAAGGGGGGCGCCCTCCAAACACCGGGGAGCTGTTTTTT. As protein: CASSQGGRPPNTGELFF.